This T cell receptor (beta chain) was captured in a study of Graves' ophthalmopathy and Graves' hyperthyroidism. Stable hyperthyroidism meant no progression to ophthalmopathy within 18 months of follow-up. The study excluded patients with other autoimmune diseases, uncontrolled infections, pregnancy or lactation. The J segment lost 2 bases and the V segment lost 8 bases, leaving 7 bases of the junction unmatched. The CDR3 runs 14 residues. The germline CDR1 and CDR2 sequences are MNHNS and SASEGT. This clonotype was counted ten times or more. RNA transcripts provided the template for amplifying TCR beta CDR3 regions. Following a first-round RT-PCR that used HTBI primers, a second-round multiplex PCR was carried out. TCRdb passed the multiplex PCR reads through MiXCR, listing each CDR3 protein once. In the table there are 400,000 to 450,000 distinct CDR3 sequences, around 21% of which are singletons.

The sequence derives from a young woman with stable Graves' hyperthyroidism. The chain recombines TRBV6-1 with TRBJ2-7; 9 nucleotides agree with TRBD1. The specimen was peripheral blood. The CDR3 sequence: CASEGTGSPYEQYF. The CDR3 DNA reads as TGTGCCAGCGAAGGGACAGGGAGTCCCTACGAGCAGTACTTC.